Listed below are T cell receptor beta chains from one sample, sequenced in a study of blood T cell repertoires in COVID-19. Sequenced by immunoSEQ multiplex PCR; TCRdb stores in-frame clones only, minus some. The table has 150,000 to 200,000 clones, around three quarters seen once. The source material was peripheral blood. Source of these receptors: a man in his 60s with acute or convalescent COVID-19. CDR3s include the opening cysteine and the closing phenylalanine or tryptophan. The D gene is left open where the match is weak. Clone size is not always given. Where it is, it says once, few, many or a class for expanded clones.

D gene: -; V gene: TRBV28; clone size: -; J gene: TRBJ1-2; CDR3 protein: CASSMGGDLYGYTF; CDR3 DNA: TGTGCCAGCAGCATGGGGGGAGACCTCTATGGCTACACCTTC
D gene: -; V gene: TRBV6-5; clone size: -; J gene: TRBJ1-1; CDR3 protein: CASSYELLNTEAFF; CDR3 DNA: TGTGCCAGCAGTTACGAACTTCTGAACACTGAAGCTTTCTTT
D gene: TRBD2; V gene: TRBV19; clone size: few; J gene: TRBJ2-5; CDR3 protein: CASSKFLAAQETQYF; CDR3 DNA: TGTGCCAGTAGTAAGTTCCTAGCGGCTCAAGAGACCCAGTACTTC
D gene: -; V gene: TRBV4-1; clone size: -; J gene: TRBJ2-1; CDR3 protein: CASSHILQLGSYNEQFF; CDR3 DNA: TGCGCCAGCAGCCACATACTCCAGCTAGGCTCCTACAATGAGCAGTTCTTC
D gene: TRBD1; V gene: TRBV5-1; clone size: once; J gene: TRBJ1-1; CDR3 protein: CASSSSITPYRGRELMNTEAFF; CDR3 DNA: TGCGCCAGCAGCTCCAGCATCACCCCTTACAGGGGGCGTGAACTGATGAACACTGAAGCTTTCTTT
D gene: TRBD1; V gene: TRBV11-3; clone size: -; J gene: TRBJ2-5; CDR3 protein: CASSPTGQGEETQYF; CDR3 DNA: TGTGCCAGCAGCCCCACCGGACAGGGAGAAGAGACCCAGTACTTC
D gene: -; V gene: TRBV3-1/TRBV3-2; clone size: -; J gene: TRBJ1-2; CDR3 protein: CASSSGLNYGYTF; CDR3 DNA: TGTGCCAGCAGCTCGGGACTCAACTATGGCTACACCTTC
D gene: -; V gene: TRBV5-6; clone size: -; J gene: TRBJ2-6; CDR3 protein: CASSLDSLETGANVLTF; CDR3 DNA: TGTGCCAGCAGCTTGGACAGTTTGGAAACTGGGGCCAACGTCCTGACTTTC
D gene: -; V gene: TRBV28; clone size: -; J gene: TRBJ1-1; CDR3 protein: CASSEGPGGTEAFF; CDR3 DNA: TGTGCCAGTTCGGAAGGGCCGGGGGGCACTGAAGCTTTCTTT
D gene: -; V gene: TRBV6-1; clone size: -; J gene: TRBJ2-7; CDR3 protein: CASSEYSLSYEQYF; CDR3 DNA: TGTGCCAGCAGTGAATACAGCCTCTCCTACGAGCAGTACTTC
D gene: TRBD1; V gene: TRBV19; clone size: -; J gene: TRBJ1-1; CDR3 protein: CASSIEAGTGSSEAFF; CDR3 DNA: TGTGCCAGTAGTATAGAAGCGGGGACAGGGTCATCTGAAGCTTTCTTT
D gene: -; V gene: TRBV27; clone size: -; J gene: TRBJ2-3; CDR3 protein: CASSSRGGGAKTDTQYF; CDR3 DNA: TGTGCCAGCAGTTCCCGGGGAGGGGGGGCCAAGACAGATACGCAGTATTTT
D gene: -; V gene: TRBV29-1; clone size: -; J gene: TRBJ1-1; CDR3 protein: CSVEEAVRREAFF; CDR3 DNA: TGCAGCGTTGAAGAGGCGGTCAGGAGGGAAGCTTTCTTT
D gene: -; V gene: TRBV7-2; clone size: once; J gene: TRBJ1-6; CDR3 protein: CASTAEGQFAPLHF; CDR3 DNA: TGTGCCAGCACCGCGGAGGGGCAATTCGCACCCCTCCACTTT
D gene: -; V gene: TRBV7-6; clone size: few; J gene: TRBJ2-7; CDR3 protein: CASSLVDSYEQYF; CDR3 DNA: TGTGCCAGCAGCTTAGTGGACAGCTACGAGCAGTACTTC
D gene: TRBD2; V gene: TRBV6-5; clone size: -; J gene: TRBJ2-7; CDR3 protein: CASSYGLAGGPREQYF; CDR3 DNA: TGTGCCAGCAGTTACGGGTTAGCGGGGGGTCCCCGCGAGCAGTACTTC
D gene: -; V gene: TRBV6-5; clone size: -; J gene: TRBJ1-2; CDR3 protein: CASSLGGSYGYTF; CDR3 DNA: TGTGCCAGCAGCCTGGGAGGAAGCTATGGCTACACCTTC
D gene: -; V gene: TRBV7-9; clone size: -; J gene: TRBJ1-5; CDR3 protein: CASSGSGAINQPQHF; CDR3 DNA: TGTGCCAGCAGCGGTTCAGGGGCAATAAATCAGCCCCAGCATTTT
D gene: -; V gene: TRBV9; clone size: -; J gene: TRBJ2-7; CDR3 protein: CASSVGQNYEQYF; CDR3 DNA: TGTGCCAGCAGCGTAGGACAAAACTACGAGCAGTACTTC
D gene: -; V gene: TRBV7-3; clone size: -; J gene: TRBJ1-1; CDR3 protein: CASSFNMNTEAFF; CDR3 DNA: TGTGCCAGCAGCTTTAACATGAACACTGAAGCTTTCTTT
D gene: TRBD2; V gene: TRBV15; clone size: -; J gene: TRBJ2-2; CDR3 protein: CATSTAGGTGELFF; CDR3 DNA: TGTGCCACCAGCACAGCGGGGGGGACCGGGGAGCTGTTTTTT
D gene: -; V gene: TRBV6-5; clone size: -; J gene: TRBJ1-1; CDR3 protein: CASRGGLTNTEAFF; CDR3 DNA: TGTGCCAGCAGGGGGGGACTAACTAACACTGAAGCTTTCTTT
D gene: -; V gene: TRBV25-1; clone size: -; J gene: TRBJ2-5; CDR3 protein: CASSESGRAQETQYF; CDR3 DNA: TGTGCCAGCAGTGAATCGGGCAGGGCACAAGAGACCCAGTACTTC
D gene: -; V gene: TRBV5-1; clone size: -; J gene: TRBJ2-1; CDR3 protein: CASSLNGGSYNEQFF; CDR3 DNA: TGCGCCAGCAGCTTAAACGGGGGCTCCTACAATGAGCAGTTCTTC
D gene: TRBD1; V gene: TRBV5-1; clone size: -; J gene: TRBJ2-5; CDR3 protein: CASSLGDRGRWETQYF; CDR3 DNA: TGCGCCAGCAGCTTGGGGGACAGGGGGCGCTGGGAGACCCAGTACTTC
D gene: -; V gene: TRBV10-2; clone size: -; J gene: TRBJ1-3; CDR3 protein: CASSELERGNTIYF; CDR3 DNA: TGCGCCAGCAGTGAGCTGGAGAGGGGAAACACCATATATTTT
D gene: TRBD1; V gene: TRBV2; clone size: -; J gene: TRBJ2-7; CDR3 protein: CASSYRDRGLGEQYF; CDR3 DNA: TGTGCCAGCAGCTACCGGGACAGGGGATTGGGGGAGCAGTACTTC
D gene: -; V gene: TRBV7-6; clone size: -; J gene: TRBJ2-3; CDR3 protein: CASRPSSTSTDTQYF; CDR3 DNA: TGTGCCAGCAGGCCTAGCTCCACTAGCACAGATACGCAGTATTTT
D gene: TRBD1; V gene: TRBV19; clone size: few; J gene: TRBJ1-2; CDR3 protein: CASSGQGAYGYTF; CDR3 DNA: TGTGCCAGTAGTGGACAGGGGGCCTATGGCTACACCTTC
D gene: TRBD2; V gene: TRBV5-1; clone size: -; J gene: TRBJ2-3; CDR3 protein: CASSQQPGLAEVSQYF; CDR3 DNA: TGCGCCAGCAGCCAGCAACCGGGACTAGCGGAAGTATCGCAGTATTTT
D gene: -; V gene: TRBV9; clone size: -; J gene: TRBJ1-2; CDR3 protein: CASSASRSNYGYTF; CDR3 DNA: TGTGCCAGCAGCGCTTCCCGGTCTAACTATGGCTACACCTTC
D gene: -; V gene: TRBV6-4; clone size: -; J gene: TRBJ1-5; CDR3 protein: CASSDPGQVNQPQHF; CDR3 DNA: TGTGCCAGCAGTGATCCGGGACAAGTCAATCAGCCCCAGCATTTT
D gene: -; V gene: TRBV18; clone size: once; J gene: TRBJ2-1; CDR3 protein: CASSLLGGEQFF; CDR3 DNA: TGTGCCAGCTCACTACTAGGCGGTGAGCAGTTCTTC
D gene: TRBD1; V gene: TRBV9; clone size: -; J gene: TRBJ1-2; CDR3 protein: CASSVSGQGRGYTF; CDR3 DNA: TGTGCCAGCAGCGTAAGCGGACAGGGTAGAGGCTACACCTTC
D gene: TRBD1; V gene: TRBV27; clone size: -; J gene: TRBJ1-3; CDR3 protein: CASSPMDRLSGNTIYF; CDR3 DNA: TGTGCCAGCAGTCCCATGGACAGGCTGTCTGGAAACACCATATATTTT
D gene: TRBD1; V gene: TRBV5-4; clone size: -; J gene: TRBJ2-2; CDR3 protein: CASSFRDSYTGELFF; CDR3 DNA: TGTGCCAGCAGCTTCCGGGACAGCTACACCGGGGAGCTGTTTTTT
D gene: TRBD1; V gene: TRBV18; clone size: -; J gene: TRBJ1-1; CDR3 protein: CASSPTGTANTEAFF; CDR3 DNA: TGTGCCAGCTCACCCACCGGGACAGCGAACACTGAAGCTTTCTTT
D gene: -; V gene: TRBV19; clone size: -; J gene: TRBJ1-5; CDR3 protein: CASSPHRGNQPQHF; CDR3 DNA: TGTGCCAGTAGTCCCCACAGGGGCAATCAGCCCCAGCATTTT
D gene: -; V gene: TRBV10-1; clone size: few; J gene: TRBJ2-7; CDR3 protein: CASSDSYEQYF; CDR3 DNA: TGCGCCAGCAGCGACAGCTACGAGCAGTACTTC
D gene: TRBD2; V gene: TRBV28; clone size: -; J gene: TRBJ2-2; CDR3 protein: CASRTLGTSGVTGELFF; CDR3 DNA: TGTGCCAGCAGAACTTTAGGGACTAGCGGGGTCACCGGGGAGCTGTTTTTT
D gene: TRBD1; V gene: TRBV5-1; clone size: -; J gene: TRBJ2-7; CDR3 protein: CASSLAPGQVTYEQYF; CDR3 DNA: TGCGCCAGCAGCTTGGCGCCGGGACAGGTAACCTACGAGCAGTACTTC
D gene: TRBD2; V gene: TRBV9; clone size: -; J gene: TRBJ2-3; CDR3 protein: CASSVHLAGSTDTQYF; CDR3 DNA: TGTGCCAGCAGCGTCCATCTAGCGGGAAGCACAGATACGCAGTATTTT
D gene: -; V gene: TRBV5-5; clone size: -; J gene: TRBJ1-2; CDR3 protein: CASSPLLGADGYTF; CDR3 DNA: TGTGCCAGCAGCCCACTTTTGGGGGCAGATGGCTACACCTTC
D gene: -; V gene: TRBV7-2; clone size: -; J gene: TRBJ2-3; CDR3 protein: CASSSDYLSTDTQYF; CDR3 DNA: TGTGCCAGCAGCTCGGACTACCTTAGCACAGATACGCAGTATTTT
D gene: -; V gene: TRBV5-8; clone size: -; J gene: TRBJ1-4; CDR3 protein: CASSGTGFTNEKLFF; CDR3 DNA: TGTGCCAGCAGCGGTACAGGGTTTACTAATGAAAAACTGTTTTTT
D gene: -; V gene: TRBV5-1; clone size: -; J gene: TRBJ1-1; CDR3 protein: CASSLNRAEAFF; CDR3 DNA: TGCGCCAGCAGCCTTAACAGGGCTGAAGCTTTCTTT
D gene: -; V gene: TRBV19; clone size: -; J gene: TRBJ1-1; CDR3 protein: CASGRRSEAFF; CDR3 DNA: TGTGCCAGTGGGAGGCGGTCTGAAGCTTTCTTT
D gene: -; V gene: TRBV12-3/TRBV12-4; clone size: -; J gene: TRBJ2-5; CDR3 protein: CASSLNREETQYF; CDR3 DNA: TGTGCCAGCAGTTTAAACAGGGAGGAGACCCAGTACTTC
D gene: TRBD1; V gene: TRBV19; clone size: -; J gene: TRBJ1-2; CDR3 protein: CASSSRQGTGYTF; CDR3 DNA: TGTGCCAGTAGTTCCCGACAGGGAACTGGCTACACCTTC
D gene: TRBD1; V gene: TRBV24-1; clone size: -; J gene: TRBJ2-3; CDR3 protein: CATSDLPGQASTDTQYF; CDR3 DNA: TGTGCCACCAGTGATTTGCCGGGACAGGCTAGCACAGATACGCAGTATTTT
D gene: -; V gene: TRBV12-3/TRBV12-4; clone size: -; J gene: TRBJ1-2; CDR3 protein: CASSYGNNYGYTF; CDR3 DNA: TGTGCCAGCAGTTACGGGAATAACTATGGCTACACCTTC
D gene: TRBD2; V gene: TRBV6-2/TRBV6-3; clone size: -; J gene: TRBJ2-1; CDR3 protein: CASSYPRGGSSYNEQFF; CDR3 DNA: TGTGCCAGCAGTTACCCCCGGGGCGGGAGCTCCTACAATGAGCAGTTCTTC
D gene: -; V gene: TRBV20-1; clone size: -; J gene: TRBJ2-3; CDR3 protein: CSASRDTQYF; CDR3 DNA: TGCAGTGCTAGTCGAGATACGCAGTATTTT
D gene: TRBD1; V gene: TRBV6-2/TRBV6-3; clone size: -; J gene: TRBJ1-2; CDR3 protein: CASSSGTGRYNYGYTF; CDR3 DNA: TGTGCCAGCAGCTCCGGGACAGGGCGATACAACTATGGCTACACCTTC
D gene: -; V gene: TRBV19; clone size: -; J gene: TRBJ2-3; CDR3 protein: CASSGGTGDTQYF; CDR3 DNA: TGTGCCAGTAGTGGGGGGACCGGTGATACGCAGTATTTT
D gene: TRBD1; V gene: TRBV11-2; clone size: -; J gene: TRBJ2-4; CDR3 protein: CASSFGTGPPIQYF; CDR3 DNA: TGTGCCAGCAGCTTCGGGACAGGGCCCCCCATTCAGTACTTC
D gene: -; V gene: TRBV5-1; clone size: -; J gene: TRBJ1-2; CDR3 protein: CASSSDYGYTF; CDR3 DNA: TGCGCCAGCAGCTCGGACTATGGCTACACCTTC
D gene: -; V gene: TRBV29-1; clone size: once; J gene: TRBJ1-1; CDR3 protein: CSVEARQNTEAFF; CDR3 DNA: TGCAGCGTTGAGGCCAGACAGAACACTGAAGCTTTCTTT